Listed here are 16 T cell receptor beta chains from one sample, sequenced in a study of blood T cells in healthy people across ages. It was with a sample-barcoded 5' primer and a J-beta primer mix that a second PCR of roughly 7 to 12 cycles was run. Via MiXCR, TCRdb re-called the 5' RACE reads, giving one row per CDR3 protein. The sample yields 1.5 million to 1.8 million distinct CDR3 sequences, approximately 43% seen once. The sequenced sample was blood. The receptors shown here come from a young woman in good health.

The chain recombines TRBV6-6 with TRBJ1-4, with D unresolved. V was shortened by 6 bases and J by 0 bases, with 14 bases between the two germline ends. The germline gives CDR1 MNHNY, CDR2 SVGAGI (reference sequence). The CDR3 sequence is 16 residues long. DNA for the CDR3: TGTGCCAGCAGCCGGCGGCGGCCTGCAACTAATGAAAAACTGTTTTTT. Protein: CASSRRRPATNEKLFF.

This sequence joins TRBV5-4 and TRBJ2-5; the D gene is possibly TRBD2 (5 bases). This CDR3 spans 17 amino acids. Germline V gene lookup returns CDR1 SGHNT and CDR2 YYREEE (reference sequence). V was clipped by 0 bases and J by 0 bases, with 15 bases between them. The CDR3 reads CASSLVYGRRNQETQYF. DNA for the CDR3: TGTGCCAGCAGCTTGGTTTACGGACGGAGGAACCAAGAGACCCAGTACTTC. Using reference TRBV5-4 and TRBJ2-5 for the parts outside the CDR3, the full variable domain is ETGVTQSPTHLIKTRGQQVTLRCSSQSGHNTVSWYQQALGQGPQFIFQYYREEENGRGNFPPRFSGLQFPNYSSELNVNALELDDSALYLCASSLVYGRRNQETQYFGPGTRLLVL.

This chain uses TRBV5-6 with TRBJ2-3, with D possibly matching TRBD2 (5 bases). The V gene's germline CDR1 is SGHDT and CDR2 YYEEEE. V shed 0 bases and J shed 2 bases, with 13 bases lying between them. The CDR3 sequence is 16 residues long. Written as DNA, the CDR3 is TGTGCCAGCAGCTTGGGACTATCCCCCAACACAGATACGCAGTATTTT. Translation gives CASSLGLSPNTDTQYF.

In this sample, this clonotype turned up once. Just one base apart from a much larger clone, this may be a read error. The rearrangement uses TRBV28 and TRBJ2-6; D is possibly TRBD1 (6 bases). The CDR3 runs to 16 residues. The germline V gene encodes CDR1 MDHEN and CDR2 SYDVKM. The DNA for the CDR3 is TGTGCCGGCAGTCTCGACAGGTACTCTGGGGCCAACGTCCTGACTTTC. As protein: CAGSLDRYSGANVLTF. The full variable domain, rest sourced from reference TRBV28 and TRBJ2-6, is DVKVTQSSRYLVKRTGEKVFLECVQDMDHENMFWYRQDPGLGLRLIYFSYDVKMKEKGDIPEGYSVSREKKERFSLILESASTNQTSMYLCAGSLDRYSGANVLTFGAGSRLTVL.

The chain uses TRBV6-5 and TRBJ2-6; 7 bases match TRBD2. The CDR3 runs 18 residues. V shed 2 bases, J shed 0 bases, and the junction held 7 bases outside the gene matches. Per the germline V gene, CDR1 is MNHEY and CDR2 is SVGAGI. The CDR3 loop is CASSYGGTTYSGANVLTF. The CDR3 region has the DNA TGTGCCAGCAGTTACGGGGGGACTACCTACTCTGGGGCCAACGTCCTGACTTTC.

This clonotype was seen more than once but under ten times. This chain uses TRBV10-3 with TRBJ1-5; D gene unclear. V lost 5 bases and J lost 7, with 12 bases in between. Germline V gene lookup returns CDR1 ENHRY and CDR2 SYGVKD. This CDR3 spans 13 amino acids. The CDR3 is CAISTGFGQPQHF. In DNA, the CDR3 is TGTGCCATCAGTACGGGCTTTGGACAGCCCCAGCATTTT.

The CDR3 coding sequence is TGCGCCAGCAGCCTCACTAAGGGGTTTGAAAAACTGTTTTTT. It translates to CASSLTKGFEKLFF. V and J are TRBV4-1 and TRBJ1-4; TRBD1 might be the D (5 bases). CDR3 size: 14 residues. Germline CDR1 reads MGHRA; CDR2 reads YSYEKL. Trimming pared 4 bases from V and 7 bases from J, leaving 13 bases between.

This clonotype was seen once. CDR3 DNA: TGTGCCAGCAGCTCTCACGGCGGGGCCTCCTACAATGAGCAGTTCTTC. It specifies CASSSHGGASYNEQFF. V gene TRBV11-2 combines with J gene TRBJ2-1, with D perhaps matching TRBD2 (6 bases). Germline lookup yields CDR1 SGHAT and CDR2 FQNNGV. The CDR3 contains 16 residues. Trimming took 4 bases from V and 0 from J, leaving 13 bases between them.

Details on this clonotype: The junction and the germline gene differ at one end; a read error may be behind it. The chain links TRBV12-3 or TRBV12-4 to TRBJ1-2, with D possibly matching TRBD1 (6 bases). There are 15 residues in the CDR3. CDR3 region: CANSLGGLSPYGYTF. CDR3 coding DNA: TGTGCCAACAGTTTAGGGGGGCTTAGCCCCTATGGCTACACCTTC.

This clonotype turned up a few times. The junction departs from germline at one end; a sequencing error may be responsible. The V gene is TRBV6-1, the J gene TRBJ1-2, with D uncertain. This CDR3 region has 12 residues. The germline CDR1 and CDR2 sequences are MNHNS and SASEGT. The CDR3 DNA reads as TGTGCCAGCAGTGGGGGAGGGAATGGCTGCACCTTC. Translation gives CASSGGGNGCTF.

This clonotype was detected only a few times. The chain has TRBV27 and TRBJ2-3; D is uncertain. The V and J ends lost 4 bases and 0 bases respectively, with 5 bases between them. Germline V CDR1 and CDR2: MNHEY, SMNVEV (reference sequence). This CDR3 contains 13 residues. This CDR3 reads CASSYASTDTQYF. The CDR3 nucleotides are TGTGCCAGCAGTTACGCCAGCACAGATACGCAGTATTTT.

This clonotype was observed at least ten times. V gene TRBV6-5 combines with J gene TRBJ2-7; D is unresolved. V was cut by 5 bases and J by 2 bases, with 10 bases left in between. Per germline, CDR1 MNHEY and CDR2 SVGAGI. CDR3 size: 13 residues. The CDR3 sequence: CASSPGRTYEQYF. CDR3 in DNA: TGTGCCAGCAGTCCGGGTAGAACCTACGAGCAGTACTTC.

The chain couples TRBV7-2 to TRBJ2-5, with D uncertain. The CDR3 sequence is 15 residues long. V lost 1 base and J 3 bases, leaving 12 bases between the germline ends. Germline CDR1 is SGHTA and CDR2 is FQGNSA. The CDR3 sequence: CASSLGFAWEETQYF. For the CDR3, the DNA is TGTGCCAGCAGCTTAGGGTTTGCCTGGGAAGAGACCCAGTACTTC.

This clonotype was seen many times. The chain links TRBV6-6 to TRBJ2-5; D unclear. The CDR3 runs 15 residues. V dropped 8 bases and J dropped 1 base, with 17 bases sitting between them. From germline, CDR1 is MNHNY and CDR2 SVGAGI (reference sequence). This chain's CDR3 is CASQRERRIQETQYF. In nucleotides, the CDR3 is TGTGCCAGCCAACGCGAGAGGCGGATCCAAGAGACCCAGTACTTC.

The chain couples TRBV5-1 to TRBJ2-1; TRBD2 agrees at 10 bases. Germline V gene lookup returns CDR1 SGHRS and CDR2 YFSETQ. V dropped 2 bases and J dropped 1; count of bases not matched to a gene: 6. The CDR3 covers 17 residues. CDR3 nucleotide sequence: TGCGCCAGCAGCTTCGTCCTAGCGGGAGCATCCTACAATGAGCAGTTCTTC. It specifies CASSFVLAGASYNEQFF.

This clonotype was counted a single time. The chain combines TRBV6-2 or TRBV6-3 with TRBJ2-5; no firm D call. The end of the DNA is better explained by TRBJ2-7, so the J call may be wrong. CDR3 length equals 12 residues. Germline CDR1 is MNHEY and CDR2 is SVGEGT. The CDR3 coding sequence is TGTGCCAGCAGTTACGTACGGGACGAGCAGTACTTC. Amino acid sequence: CASSYVRDEQYF.